This TCR beta chain derives from a study of blood T cell repertoires in COVID-19. Study at large: The analysed material was cDNA or gDNA that came from T cells, B-cell-depleted T cells, or PBMCs.

Original analysis: Counts of nucleated cells, estimated from reference gene primer amplification, were obtained. Profiled with immunoSEQ multiplex PCR; TCRdb holds only in-frame clones, not every one. V and J calls plus clone size are reproduced from that table; the DNA served to infer D and trimming. This table holds under 300,000 clones, around 90% found once. Germline V gives CDR1 SQVTM, CDR2 ANQGSEA. The V and J ends lost 7 bases and 1 base, in that order; junction bases with no gene match: 10. The CDR3 is 14 amino acids. The clonotype was recovered from a woman aged 40 to 49 who had recovered from COVID-19. The sample was peripheral blood. V usage is TRBV29-1 and J usage is TRBJ2-7; 7 positions match TRBD1. CDR3 sequence: CSAGGQIDSYEQYF. The DNA for the CDR3 is TGCAGCGCAGGGGGACAGATAGATTCCTACGAGCAGTACTTC.